The T cell receptor beta chain under discussion was sequenced for a study of cytomegalovirus exposure and HLA in healthy donors. About the study: In a previous analysis, some 110 million unique TCR beta sequences were found from 150 million to 200 million T cells. Notes on the study in general: Despite most TCR sequences being rare, some public TCRs occurred in many donors. Based on reports, TCR beta sequences accurately predicted HLA-A and HLA-B alleles for most subjects.

The table lists this clone with a few counts. The antigen is unknown. A multiplex PCR was run with 60 Vbeta primers and 13 Jbeta primers. Measured with immunoSEQ multiplex PCR; TCRdb has only the in-frame clones, and not every one. The sample yields roughly 110,000 clones, 73% seen once. This TCR was recovered from a man in his thirties or forties in good health and CMV-seronegative. What was sequenced was PBMCs.

CDR3 coding DNA: TGTGCCAGCGTTCGACTGACAGGGGACGGTCAGCCCCAGCATTTT. It translates to CASVRLTGDGQPQHF. The chain couples TRBV6-5 to TRBJ1-5; 8 bases are shared with TRBD1. J gave up 6 bases and V 8 bases, and 12 bases lay outside the gene matches. Germline CDR1 reads MNHEY; CDR2 reads SVGAGI. The CDR3 covers 15 residues.